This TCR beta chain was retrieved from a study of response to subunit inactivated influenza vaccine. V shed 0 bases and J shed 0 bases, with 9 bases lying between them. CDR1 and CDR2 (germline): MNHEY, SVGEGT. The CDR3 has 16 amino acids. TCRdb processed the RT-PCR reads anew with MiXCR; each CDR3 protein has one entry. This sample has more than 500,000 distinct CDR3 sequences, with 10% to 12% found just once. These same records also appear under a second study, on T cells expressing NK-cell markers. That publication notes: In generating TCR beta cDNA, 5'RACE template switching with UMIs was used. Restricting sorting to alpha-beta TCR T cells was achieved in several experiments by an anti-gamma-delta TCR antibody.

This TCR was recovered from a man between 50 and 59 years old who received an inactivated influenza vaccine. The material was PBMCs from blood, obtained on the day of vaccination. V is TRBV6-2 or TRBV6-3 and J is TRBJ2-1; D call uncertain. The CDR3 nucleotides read TGTGCCAGCAGTTACTCGTCTTCTAGCTCCTACAATGAGCAGTTCTTC. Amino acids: CASSYSSSSSYNEQFF.